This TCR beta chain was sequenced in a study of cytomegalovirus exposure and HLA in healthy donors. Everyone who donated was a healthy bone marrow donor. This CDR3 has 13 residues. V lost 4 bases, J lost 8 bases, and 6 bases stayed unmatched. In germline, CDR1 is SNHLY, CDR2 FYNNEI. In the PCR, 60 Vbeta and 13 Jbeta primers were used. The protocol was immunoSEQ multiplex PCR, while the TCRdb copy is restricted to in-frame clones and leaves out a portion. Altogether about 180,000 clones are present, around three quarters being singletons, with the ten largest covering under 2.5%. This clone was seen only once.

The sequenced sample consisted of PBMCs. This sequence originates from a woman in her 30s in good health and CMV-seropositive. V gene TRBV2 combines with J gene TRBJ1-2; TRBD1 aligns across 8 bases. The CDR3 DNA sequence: TGTGCCAGCAGTGGAGAAAGACAGGGGGGCTACACCTTC. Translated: CASSGERQGGYTF.